Listed here are 30 T cell receptor beta chains from one sample, sequenced in a study of blood T cell repertoires in COVID-19. Clones were sequenced by immunoSEQ multiplex PCR, and TCRdb holds only the in-frame ones, with some missing. The sample includes around 320,000 clones, 87% of them seen just once. Sequenced material: peripheral blood. The receptors originated from a man aged 18 to 29 with active or convalescent COVID-19.

This clone was observed a handful of times. The chain is built from TRBV7-9 and TRBJ1-2, with D perhaps TRBD1 (5 bases). The CDR3 has 17 amino acids. Looked up from germline, CDR1 is SEHNR and CDR2 is FQNEAQ (reference sequence). Trimming removed 8 bases from V and 2 bases from J, with 24 bases in between. The CDR3 DNA sequence: TGTGCCAGCGGGGCGGTTGGGGCAGGGCTGATGAACTATGGCTACACCTTC. Translating it yields CASGAVGAGLMNYGYTF.

This chain connects TRBV28 to TRBJ1-5; tentatively, D is TRBD1 (5 bases). The CDR3 covers 15 residues. Trimming pared 3 bases from V and 7 bases from J, leaving 16 bases between. Germline loops: CDR1 MDHEN, CDR2 SYDVKM. The CDR3 nucleotides read TGTGCCAGCAGTTTCCCCGAGGCAGGGAACCAGCCCCAGCATTTT. This sequence encodes CASSFPEAGNQPQHF. The variable domain in full, completed from reference TRBV28 and TRBJ1-5, reads DVKVTQSSRYLVKRTGEKVFLECVQDMDHENMFWYRQDPGLGLRLIYFSYDVKMKEKGDIPEGYSVSREKKERFSLILESASTNQTSMYLCASSFPEAGNQPQHFGDGTRLSIL.

The CDR3 loop is CASSLLGQGDNSPLHF. In DNA, the CDR3 is TGCGCCAGCAGCTTGTTGGGACAGGGTGATAATTCACCCCTCCACTTT. This sequence joins TRBV5-1 and TRBJ1-6; 9 positions match TRBD1. From germline, CDR1 is SGHRS and CDR2 YFSETQ. CDR3 length: 16 amino acids. V trimming: 1 base; J trimming: 5 bases; junction bases outside the gene matches: 4. Filled out from reference TRBV5-1 and TRBJ1-6, the complete variable domain reads KAGVTQTPRYLIKTRGQQVTLSCSPISGHRSVSWYQQTPGQGLQFLFEYFSETQRNKGNFPGRFSGRQFSNSRSEMNVSTLELGDSALYLCASSLLGQGDNSPLHFGNGTRLTVT.

The gene calls are TRBV2 and TRBJ2-1, with no clear D. V lost 7 bases and J 4 bases, leaving 5 bases between the germline ends. From germline, CDR1 is SNHLY and CDR2 FYNNEI. The CDR3 totals 11 residues. DNA for the CDR3: TGTGCCAGCACCCGGTACAATGAGCAGTTCTTC. It translates to CASTRYNEQFF.

This chain joins TRBV27 and TRBJ2-2, with D maybe TRBD2 (7 bases). From germline, CDR1 is MNHEY and CDR2 SMNVEV (reference sequence). V was trimmed by 0 bases and J by 6 bases, leaving 8 bases between them. The CDR3 length is 14 residues. The CDR3 sequence is CASSLSGGPGELFF. The CDR3 region has the DNA TGTGCCAGCAGTTTATCCGGGGGGCCCGGGGAGCTGTTTTTT.

The chain uses TRBV27 and TRBJ2-7; D might be TRBD1 (5 bases). The V gene lost 5 bases and the J gene lost 1 base, with 9 bases spanning the gap. The CDR3 length is 13 residues. The germline CDR1 and CDR2 sequences are MNHEY and SMNVEV (reference sequence). CDR3 sequence (DNA): TGTGCCAGCAGTGCGAGACAGTCCTACGAGCAGTACTTC. Its translation: CASSARQSYEQYF.

The V call is TRBV4-1, the J call TRBJ2-7; no definite D call. The V gene's germline CDR1 is MGHRA and CDR2 YSYEKL. Trimming removed 2 bases from V and 4 bases from J, with 18 bases in between. This CDR3 has 16 residues. Here the CDR3 DNA reads TGCGCCAGCAGCCAACCAACGCAGAGGAGCCCTTACGAGCAGTACTTC. This translates into CASSQPTQRSPYEQYF.

The chain employs TRBV23-1 and TRBJ2-1; 7 nucleotides agree with TRBD1. TRBV23-1 is an ORF; its function is uncertain. V was pared by 3 bases and J by 8 bases, with 7 bases of the junction left unmatched. The CDR3 is made up of 14 amino acids. The CDR3 protein is CASSHPTTGDEQFF. The CDR3 DNA sequence: TGCGCCAGCAGTCACCCAACCACAGGGGATGAGCAGTTCTTC.

This chain joins TRBV5-1 and TRBJ1-1; 9 nucleotides align to TRBD1. The CDR3 has 14 residues. J was trimmed by 4 bases and V by 3 bases; bases with no gene match: 4. Germline CDR1 is SGHRS and CDR2 is YFSETQ. For the CDR3, the DNA is TGCGCCAGCAGCTGGACAGGGGCAGGCACTGAAGCTTTCTTT. It yields the protein CASSWTGAGTEAFF.

Concerning this clone itself: At the DNA level, this CDR3 is encoded by other sequences in the same sample as well. The rearrangement uses TRBV3-1 (or the pseudogene TRBV3-2) and TRBJ2-2; D gene ambiguous. V dropped 1 base and J dropped 0 bases, with 6 bases sitting between them. Germline V CDR1 and CDR2: LGHDT, YNNKEL (reference sequence). The CDR3 totals 15 residues. CDR3 residues: CASSQGGTNTGELFF. The CDR3 DNA follows: TGTGCCAGCAGCCAAGGAGGTACGAACACCGGGGAGCTGTTTTTT.

The gene calls are TRBV29-1 and TRBJ2-5; 8 bases align to TRBD2. The V segment lost 5 bases and the J segment 0 bases; nucleotides outside the gene matches: 5. Per the germline V gene, CDR1 is SQVTM and CDR2 is ANQGSEA. CDR3 length: 14 residues. This chain's CDR3 is CSVSDSGNQETQYF. The CDR3 bases are TGCAGCGTTTCAGATAGCGGGAACCAAGAGACCCAGTACTTC.

V usage is TRBV7-9 and J usage is TRBJ1-1, with 8 nucleotides matching TRBD1. Germline lookup yields CDR1 SEHNR and CDR2 FQNEAQ (reference sequence). V trimming: 5 bases; J trimming: 0 bases; junction bases outside the gene matches: 8. This CDR3 has 16 amino acids. CDR3 nucleotides: TGTGCCAGCAGCCAAACCGAGACAGGGGTGAACACTGAAGCTTTCTTT. It specifies CASSQTETGVNTEAFF.

The chain carries TRBV11-2 and TRBJ2-5, with D perhaps TRBD1 (6 bases). This CDR3 spans 13 amino acids. V shed 6 bases and J shed 4 bases, with 12 bases lying between them. Germline CDR1 reads SGHAT; CDR2 reads FQNNGV. This CDR3 is CASSPQGRETQYF. In nucleotides, the CDR3 is TGTGCCAGCAGTCCACAGGGTCGAGAGACCCAGTACTTC. Combining the CDR3 with reference TRBV11-2 and TRBJ2-5 gives the whole variable domain EAGVAQSPRYKIIEKRQSVAFWCNPISGHATLYWYQQILGQGPKLLIQFQNNGVVDDSQLPKDRFSAERLKGVDSTLKIQPAKLEDSAVYLCASSPQGRETQYFGPGTRLLVL.

The chain carries TRBV21-1 and TRBJ1-2; the table's D call, TRBD1, has no DNA check behind it. TRBV21-1 is shown as a pseudogene. The CDR3 is 18 residues long. The CDR3 sequence is CASSELDRSEYRFYGYTF. The DNA of the CDR3 is TGTGCCAGCAGCGAGCTGGACAGGAGTGAGTATCGCTTCTATGGCTACACCTTC.

V gene TRBV20-1 combines with J gene TRBJ2-5; weak D call: TRBD2 (5 bases). The CDR3 extends over 11 amino acids. Looked up from germline, CDR1 is DFQATT and CDR2 is SNEGSKA (reference sequence). V lost 5 bases, J lost 9 bases, and 13 bases lay in between. The CDR3 DNA follows: TGCAGTGCTGGACTGGGCGTGGCCCAGTACTTC. Amino acid sequence: CSAGLGVAQYF.

V gene TRBV7-2 combines with J gene TRBJ2-1, with 8 bases that match TRBD2. With 5 bases clipped from V and 6 bases from J, the junction kept 9 bases outside the gene matches. Germline-derived CDR1 and CDR2 are SGHTA and FQGNSA. This CDR3 comprises 15 residues. CDR3 residues: CASSEGLGAFNEQFF. The CDR3 coding sequence is TGTGCCAGCAGCGAGGGACTAGGGGCTTTCAATGAGCAGTTCTTC.

The chain uses TRBV6-2 or TRBV6-3 and TRBJ2-7, with 10 positions matching TRBD2. The CDR3 consists of 16 residues. Germline V gene data show CDR1 as MNHEY and CDR2 as SVGEGT. With V trimmed by 2 bases and J by 3 bases, 7 bases remained unmatched. For the CDR3, the DNA is TGTGCCAGCAGTTACACTACTAGCGGGGTTAACTACGAGCAGTACTTC. Translation gives CASSYTTSGVNYEQYF.

The rearrangement joins TRBV18 to TRBJ2-7; 9 bases match TRBD1. V lost 3 bases to trimming and J lost 6 bases; unmatched junction nucleotides: 3. The CDR3 spans 13 residues. Germline assignment: CDR1 KGHSH and CDR2 LQKENI. As DNA, the CDR3 is TGTGCCAGCTCACCCGGGACAGGGTCCGAGCAGTACTTC. Translating it yields CASSPGTGSEQYF.

The chain has TRBV11-2 and TRBJ2-1; TRBD2 agrees at 7 bases. There are 18 residues in the CDR3. Trimming at V came to 0 bases and at J to 6 bases, leaving 14 bases not matched to a gene. Germline CDR1 SGHAT, CDR2 FQNNGV. The CDR3 coding sequence is TGTGCCAGCAGCTTAGATCTGAGTTGGGGGGAGGGCCTCAATGAGCAGTTCTTC. It is translated as CASSLDLSWGEGLNEQFF.

The chain couples TRBV24-1 to TRBJ1-6; 8 bases map to TRBD1. The CDR3 contains 15 residues. Germline V CDR1 and CDR2: KGHDR, SFDVKD. V gave up 3 bases and J gave up 4 bases; unmatched junction bases: 1. The CDR3, as DNA: TGTGCCACCAGTGATGGACAGGGATATAATTCACCCCTCCACTTT. It yields the protein CATSDGQGYNSPLHF.

This clone was recorded a few times. The chain employs TRBV3-1 (or the pseudogene TRBV3-2) and TRBJ1-6; D may be TRBD1 (5 bases). The CDR3 runs 14 residues. V was shortened by 0 bases and J by 9 bases, with 9 bases between the two germline ends. Germline V gene lookup returns CDR1 LGHDT and CDR2 YNNKEL (reference sequence). In nucleotides, the CDR3 is TGTGCCAGCAGCCAAGATAGGCAGGGTTCACCCCTCCACTTT. Translation: CASSQDRQGSPLHF.

The chain links TRBV28 to TRBJ1-4, with TRBD1 identical over 10 bases. V dropped 3 bases and J dropped 8; count of bases not matched to a gene: 9. Germline CDR1 reads MDHEN; CDR2 reads SYDVKM. The CDR3 sequence is 16 residues long. CDR3 bases: TGTGCCAGCAGTTTGCGAGACAGGGGGCGCGGAGAAAAACTGTTTTTT. Protein sequence: CASSLRDRGRGEKLFF.

This chain joins TRBV10-3 and TRBJ2-3; 7 bases are a match to TRBD2. CDR1 is ENHRY and CDR2 is SYGVKD in the germline V gene. The CDR3 totals 14 residues. V lost 10 bases to trimming and J lost 5 bases; unmatched junction nucleotides: 12. CDR3 coding DNA: TGTGCCACCGAAGGGGCGGGAGCAGGAGATACGCAGTATTTT. Its translation is CATEGAGAGDTQYF.

The rearrangement links TRBV15 to TRBJ2-7, with D tentatively TRBD2 (6 bases). Trimming took 5 bases from V and 7 from J, leaving 18 bases between them. This CDR3 has 14 residues. Germline values: CDR1 LNHNV, CDR2 YYDKDF (reference sequence). The chain's CDR3 is CATSPQWDSREQYF. The DNA for the CDR3 is TGTGCCACCAGCCCCCAGTGGGACTCGAGGGAGCAGTACTTC.

This chain uses TRBV6-5 with TRBJ2-7; 8 bases align to TRBD1. This CDR3 region has 15 residues. V lost 6 bases and J lost 3; bases outside the gene matches: 10. Germline CDR1 is MNHEY and CDR2 is SVGAGI. The CDR3 DNA reads TGTGCCAGCAGCCCCGACAGGGGACCTTACTACGAGCAGTACTTC. This codes for CASSPDRGPYYEQYF.

V is TRBV5-1 and J is TRBJ1-6, with unresolved D. Trimming cost V 3 bases and J 9 bases, with 13 bases left between them. This CDR3 is built from 14 residues. Germline lookup yields CDR1 SGHRS and CDR2 YFSETQ. The CDR3 loop is CASSYGDAGSPLHF. The DNA for the CDR3 is TGCGCCAGCAGCTACGGGGATGCTGGTTCACCCCTCCACTTT.

The chain couples TRBV9 to TRBJ1-1, with a tentative D call TRBD1 (6 bases). The CDR3 consists of 13 residues. The V end lost 4 bases, the J end lost 5 bases, and 12 bases lay between the germline ends. Germline CDR1 and CDR2: SGDLS and YYNGEE. CDR3 in amino acids: CASSSTGWTEAFF. Written as DNA, the CDR3 is TGTGCCAGCAGCTCGACAGGTTGGACTGAAGCTTTCTTT.

The chain has TRBV19 and TRBJ1-3; TRBD1 agrees at 8 bases. CDR3 length: 15 amino acids. Germline CDR1 LNHDA, CDR2 SQIVND (reference sequence). V dropped 7 bases and J dropped 8; count of bases not matched to a gene: 13. The CDR3 nucleotides read TGTGCCAGTACCTTCGGACCGACAGGGGCGGACACCATATATTTT. Its protein product is CASTFGPTGADTIYF.

CDR3 nucleotide sequence: TGTGCCAGCAGTACCCATGGCGGGGGCACAGATACGCAGTATTTT. Protein product: CASSTHGGGTDTQYF. J is TRBJ2-3 and V is TRBV28; D possibly corresponds to TRBD2 (6 bases). CDR1 is MDHEN, CDR2 SYDVKM, per germline. The ends were cut back, 5 bases at V and 1 base at J, with 13 bases in the middle. This CDR3 comprises 15 residues.

This chain uses TRBV2 with TRBJ1-1; no firm D call. In germline, CDR1 is SNHLY, CDR2 FYNNEI. Trimming removed 6 bases from V and 1 base from J, with 9 bases in between. The CDR3 extends over 13 amino acids. The CDR3 loop is CASRDIRNTEAFF. The CDR3 bases are TGTGCCAGCAGAGACATACGGAACACTGAAGCTTTCTTT.